This TCR beta chain was recovered during a study of beta chain features in type 1 diabetes. Expressed TCRB transcripts were sequenced, since all the RNA that had been isolated was reverse transcribed. This table comes from immunoSEQ multiplex PCR, and its TCRdb copy is limited to in-frame clones, with some not included. The sample has roughly 250,000 clones, 20% seen once. Regarding this clone: Its antigen is as yet unknown.

This CDR3 is 16 amino acids long. Germline CDR1 and CDR2: LNHNV and YYDKDF (reference sequence). Trimming shortened V by 1 base and J by 0 bases, and 10 bases separated the two germline ends. Whole-study results and caveats: TCRB CDR3 length was moderately but significantly reduced in all four CD4+ subsets of Type 1 diabetes patients.

The TCR was taken from a woman in her forties with type 1 diabetes. What was sequenced was naive CD4+ T cells from blood. V and J are TRBV15 and TRBJ2-1; the D is unclear. The CDR3 sequence: CATSRARGVSYNEQFF. The CDR3 DNA sequence: TGTGCCACCAGCAGAGCCCGAGGAGTCTCCTACAATGAGCAGTTCTTC.